One T cell receptor beta chain is described in this entry. Antigen unknown. The V gene's germline CDR1 is MGHRA and CDR2 YSYEKL. The CDR3 runs to 17 residues. Between the trimmed V and J ends, which lost 1 base and 0 bases, there was a span of 13 bases. Since all of the isolated RNA was reverse transcribed, expressed TCRB transcripts were what got sequenced. Profiled with immunoSEQ multiplex PCR; TCRdb holds only in-frame clones, not every one. The sample records under 400,000 clones, roughly a fifth being singletons. The entry originates in a study of beta chain features in type 1 diabetes. Study conclusions and caveats: Within the patient group, naive, central memory and Treg TCRB repertoires appeared more similar to each other than within healthy donors.

The sequencing sample was made of naive CD4+ T cells from blood. J is TRBJ1-3 and V is TRBV4-1, with D unresolved. The receptor comes from a woman aged 18 to 35 in good health. The CDR3 protein is CASSQGPGSFSGNTIYF. In DNA form, the CDR3 reads TGCGCCAGCAGCCAAGGACCGGGGTCTTTCTCTGGAAACACCATATATTTT.